This T cell receptor beta chain was retrieved from a study of OX40 agonist ivuxolimab in advanced cancers. The repertoire was sequenced with immunoSEQ multiplex PCR; TCRdb's copy has only in-frame clones and lacks some. The data show over 65,000 clones, more than 70% seen once. V was trimmed by 0 bases and J by 2 bases, leaving 4 bases between them. Germline V CDR1 and CDR2: LGHNA, YNFKEQ. This CDR3 has 13 residues. V and J are TRBV4-2 and TRBJ1-2; D remains ambiguous. This receptor was obtained from an adult with an advanced solid tumor such as melanoma, head and neck, liver or kidney cancer. This specimen consisted of CD4+ or CD8+ T cells sorted from blood, obtained in a trial of the OX40 agonist ivuxolimab. The CDR3 bases are TGTGCCAGCAGCCAAGATTCCAACTATGGCTACACCTTC. This gives the protein CASSQDSNYGYTF.